The rows below give T cell receptor beta chains drawn from one sample of a study of cytomegalovirus exposure and HLA in healthy donors. Method: immunoSEQ multiplex PCR; TCRdb's copy keeps in-frame clones and lacks some. The sample yields about 130,000 clones, 90% to 96% seen once. Sequencing was performed on PBMCs. The receptors were sampled from a man between 18 and 29 years old in good health and CMV-seronegative. CDR3s leave out the opening cysteine and the closing phenylalanine or tryptophan.

J gene,V gene,CDR3 protein
TRBJ1-4,TRBV9,ASSVAGQGAEEKLF
TRBJ1-4,TRBV5-4,ASSLAGFGNEKLF
TRBJ2-1,TRBV9,ASSVGGGTQGNEQF
TRBJ1-1,TRBV4-3,ASSHYPDRLNTEAF
TRBJ2-3,TRBV7-9,ASRAGGGYTDTQY
TRBJ1-2,TRBV27,ASSFFDNLFGGYT
TRBJ1-1,TRBV4-1,ASSQDQGTEAF
TRBJ2-1,TRBV28,ASSSRGSGTDEQF
TRBJ2-5,TRBV28,ASTGGGLVGETQY
TRBJ2-1,TRBV6-4,ASSDSWTSIYEQF
TRBJ2-5,TRBV28,ASSSPSGSGQETQY